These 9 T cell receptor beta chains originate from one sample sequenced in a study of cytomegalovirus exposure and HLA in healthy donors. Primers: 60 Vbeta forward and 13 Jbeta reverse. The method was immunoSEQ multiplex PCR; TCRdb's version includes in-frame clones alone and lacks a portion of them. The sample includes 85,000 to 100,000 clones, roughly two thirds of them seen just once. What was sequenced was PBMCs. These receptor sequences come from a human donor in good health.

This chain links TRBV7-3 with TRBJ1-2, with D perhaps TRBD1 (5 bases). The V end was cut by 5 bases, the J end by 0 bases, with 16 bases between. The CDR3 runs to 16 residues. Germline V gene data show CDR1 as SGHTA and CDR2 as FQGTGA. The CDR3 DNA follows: TGTGCCAGCAGCGTAGACGTCGACAGCTCTAACTATGGCTACACCTTC. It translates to CASSVDVDSSNYGYTF.

The CDR3 DNA reads as TGTGCCAGCAGCTATGGGCCCTCACCTTCGGAGACCCAGTACTTC. This sequence encodes CASSYGPSPSETQYF. The chain couples TRBV7-3 to TRBJ2-5; no firm D call. The length of the CDR3 is 15 residues. The germline V gene has CDR1 SGHTA and CDR2 FQGTGA. Deletions cut 4 bases from V and 5 bases from J, with 17 bases between.

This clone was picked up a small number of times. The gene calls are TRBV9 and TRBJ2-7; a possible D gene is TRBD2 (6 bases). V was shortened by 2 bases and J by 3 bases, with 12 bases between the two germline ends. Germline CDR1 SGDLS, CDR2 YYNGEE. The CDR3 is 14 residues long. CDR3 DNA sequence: TGTGCCAGCAGCGTTGGATCGGGGGTCTACGAGCAGTACTTC. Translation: CASSVGSGVYEQYF.

The CDR3 loop is CASSLTTGDDYEQYF. CDR3 nucleotides: TGTGCCAGCAGCTTAACTACCGGGGATGACTACGAGCAGTACTTC. The V call is TRBV7-6, the J call TRBJ2-7, with D possibly matching TRBD2 (5 bases). Germline lookup yields CDR1 SGHVS and CDR2 FNYEAQ. The CDR3 totals 15 residues. Trimming shortened V by 2 bases and J by 3 bases, and 14 bases separated the two germline ends.

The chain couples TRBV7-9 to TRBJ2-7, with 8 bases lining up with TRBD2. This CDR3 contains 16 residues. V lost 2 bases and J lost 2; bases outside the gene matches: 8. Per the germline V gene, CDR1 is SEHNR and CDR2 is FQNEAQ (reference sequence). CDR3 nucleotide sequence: TGTGCCAGCAGCTTATCCCCCTGGCGGGGGGCCTACGAGCAGTACTTC. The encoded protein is CASSLSPWRGAYEQYF.

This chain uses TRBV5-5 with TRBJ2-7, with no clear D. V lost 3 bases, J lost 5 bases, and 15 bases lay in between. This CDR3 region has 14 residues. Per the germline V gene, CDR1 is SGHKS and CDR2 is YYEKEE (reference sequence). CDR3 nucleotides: TGTGCCAGCAGCTCCATAGTCGGGTCCCACGAGCAGTACTTC. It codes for CASSSIVGSHEQYF.

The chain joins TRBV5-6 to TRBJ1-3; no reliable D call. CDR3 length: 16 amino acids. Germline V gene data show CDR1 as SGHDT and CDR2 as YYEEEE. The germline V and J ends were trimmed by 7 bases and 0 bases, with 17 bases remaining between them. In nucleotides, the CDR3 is TGTGCCAGCGGCCTGGTTGGTGCCGGCTCTGGAAACACCATATATTTT. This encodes CASGLVGAGSGNTIYF.

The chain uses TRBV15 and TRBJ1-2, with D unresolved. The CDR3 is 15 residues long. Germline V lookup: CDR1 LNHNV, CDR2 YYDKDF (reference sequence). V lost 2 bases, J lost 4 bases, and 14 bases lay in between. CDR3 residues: CATSRPLRQVYGYTF. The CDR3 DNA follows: TGTGCCACCAGCAGACCCCTCCGTCAGGTCTATGGCTACACCTTC.

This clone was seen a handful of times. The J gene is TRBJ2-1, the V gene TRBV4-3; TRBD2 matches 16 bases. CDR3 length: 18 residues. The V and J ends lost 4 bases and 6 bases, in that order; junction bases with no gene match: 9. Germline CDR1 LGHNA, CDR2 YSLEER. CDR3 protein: CASSRGTSGGALGNEQFF. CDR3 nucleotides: TGCGCCAGCAGCCGAGGGACTAGCGGGGGGGCGTTGGGCAATGAGCAGTTCTTC.